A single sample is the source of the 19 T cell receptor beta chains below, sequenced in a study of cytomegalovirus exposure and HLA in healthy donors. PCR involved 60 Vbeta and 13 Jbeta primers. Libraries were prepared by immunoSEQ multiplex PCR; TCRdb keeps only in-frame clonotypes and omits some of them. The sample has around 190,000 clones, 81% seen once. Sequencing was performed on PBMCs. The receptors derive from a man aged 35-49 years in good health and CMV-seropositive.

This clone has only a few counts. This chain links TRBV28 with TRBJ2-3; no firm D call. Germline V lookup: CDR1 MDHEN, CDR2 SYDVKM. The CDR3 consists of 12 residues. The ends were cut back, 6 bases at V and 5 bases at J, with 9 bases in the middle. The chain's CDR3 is CASRPPGDTQYF. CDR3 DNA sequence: TGTGCCAGCAGACCCCCAGGAGATACGCAGTATTTT.

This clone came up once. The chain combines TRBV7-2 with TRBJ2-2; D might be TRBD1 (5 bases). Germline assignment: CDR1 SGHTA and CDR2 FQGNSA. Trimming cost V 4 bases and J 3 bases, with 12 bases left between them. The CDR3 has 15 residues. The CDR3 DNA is TGTGCCAGCAGCTCCCGATTGACAGACACCGGGGAGCTGTTTTTT. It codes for CASSSRLTDTGELFF.

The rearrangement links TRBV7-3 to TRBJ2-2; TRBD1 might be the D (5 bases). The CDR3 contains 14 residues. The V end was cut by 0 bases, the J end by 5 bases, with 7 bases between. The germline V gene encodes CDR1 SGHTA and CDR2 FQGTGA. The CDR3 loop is CASSLTKGTGELFF. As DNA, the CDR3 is TGTGCCAGCAGCTTAACGAAGGGGACCGGGGAGCTGTTTTTT.

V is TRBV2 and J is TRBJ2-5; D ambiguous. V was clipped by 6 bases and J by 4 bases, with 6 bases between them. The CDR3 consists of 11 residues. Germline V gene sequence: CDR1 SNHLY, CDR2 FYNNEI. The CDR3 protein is CASSLAETQYF. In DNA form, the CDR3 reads TGTGCCAGCAGCTTGGCAGAGACCCAGTACTTC.

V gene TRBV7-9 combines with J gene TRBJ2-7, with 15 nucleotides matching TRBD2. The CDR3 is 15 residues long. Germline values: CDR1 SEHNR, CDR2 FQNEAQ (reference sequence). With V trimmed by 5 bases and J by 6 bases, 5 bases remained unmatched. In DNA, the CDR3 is TGTGCCAGCAGCCCCCGGACTAGCGGGAGGGCCGAGCAGTACTTC. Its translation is CASSPRTSGRAEQYF.

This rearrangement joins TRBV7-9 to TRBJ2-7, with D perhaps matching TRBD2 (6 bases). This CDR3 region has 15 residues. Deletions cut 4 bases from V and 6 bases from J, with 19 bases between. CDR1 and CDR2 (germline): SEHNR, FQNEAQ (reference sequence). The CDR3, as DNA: TGTGCCAGCAGCTCTCCGGGGGTTCCTAAGGGCGAGCAGTACTTC. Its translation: CASSSPGVPKGEQYF.

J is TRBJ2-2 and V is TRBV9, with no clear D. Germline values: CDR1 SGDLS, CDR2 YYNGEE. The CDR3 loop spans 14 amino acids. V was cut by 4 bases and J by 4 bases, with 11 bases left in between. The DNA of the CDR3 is TGTGCCAGCAGCCCCCGTGAGGCCACCGGGGAGCTGTTTTTT. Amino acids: CASSPREATGELFF.

This CDR3 reads CASSSTGWTNEKLFF. CDR3 coding DNA: TGTGCCAGCAGTTCTACAGGGTGGACTAATGAAAAACTGTTTTTT. The V call is TRBV28, the J call TRBJ1-4; a weak D match, TRBD1 (6 bases). Trimming stripped 4 bases from V and 2 bases from J, with 11 bases between. The germline gives CDR1 MDHEN, CDR2 SYDVKM. CDR3 size: 15 residues. Full variable domain (missing parts from reference TRBV28 and TRBJ1-4): DVKVTQSSRYLVKRTGEKVFLECVQDMDHENMFWYRQDPGLGLRLIYFSYDVKMKEKGDIPEGYSVSREKKERFSLILESASTNQTSMYLCASSSTGWTNEKLFFGSGTQLSVL.

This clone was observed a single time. CDR3 sequence: CASSPTTGHQPQHF. Written as DNA, the CDR3 is TGTGCCAGCAGCCCGACCACAGGGCATCAGCCCCAGCATTTT. The chain employs TRBV27 and TRBJ1-5, with D possibly TRBD1 on 6 matching bases. The CDR3 covers 14 residues. V was trimmed by 6 bases and J by 5 bases, leaving 14 bases between them. Germline V gene sequence: CDR1 MNHEY, CDR2 SMNVEV (reference sequence).

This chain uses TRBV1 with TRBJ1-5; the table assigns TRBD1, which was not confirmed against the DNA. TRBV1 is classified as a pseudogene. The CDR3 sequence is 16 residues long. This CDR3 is CTSSAAAPLGAQPQHF. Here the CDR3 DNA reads TGCACCAGCAGCGCCGCCGCCCCGCTGGGGGCTCAGCCCCAGCATTTT.

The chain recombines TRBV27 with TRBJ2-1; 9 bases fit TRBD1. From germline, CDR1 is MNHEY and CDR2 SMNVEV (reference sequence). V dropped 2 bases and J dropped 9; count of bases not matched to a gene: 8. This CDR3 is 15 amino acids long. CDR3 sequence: CASSLLRQGESEQFF. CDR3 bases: TGTGCCAGCAGTTTACTTCGACAGGGGGAAAGTGAGCAGTTCTTC.

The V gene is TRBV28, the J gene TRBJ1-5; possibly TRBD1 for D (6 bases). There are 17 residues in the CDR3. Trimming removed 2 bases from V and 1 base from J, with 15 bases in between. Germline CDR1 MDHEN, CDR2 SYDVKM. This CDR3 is CASSLDGRGESNQPQHF. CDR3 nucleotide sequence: TGTGCCAGCAGTTTAGATGGCAGGGGCGAGAGCAATCAGCCCCAGCATTTT.

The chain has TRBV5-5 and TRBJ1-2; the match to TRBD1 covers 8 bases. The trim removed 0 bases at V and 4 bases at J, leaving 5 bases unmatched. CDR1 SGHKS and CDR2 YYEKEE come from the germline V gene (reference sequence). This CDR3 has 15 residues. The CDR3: CASSLDAGGAYGYTF. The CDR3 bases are TGTGCCAGCAGCTTGGATGCAGGGGGCGCCTATGGCTACACCTTC.

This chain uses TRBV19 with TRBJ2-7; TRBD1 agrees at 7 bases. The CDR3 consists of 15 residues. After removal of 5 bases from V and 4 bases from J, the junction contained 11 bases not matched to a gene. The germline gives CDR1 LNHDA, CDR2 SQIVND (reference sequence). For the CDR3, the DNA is TGTGCCAGTAGTGGTAATGGGGACAGCCTTTACGAGCAGTACTTC. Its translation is CASSGNGDSLYEQYF.

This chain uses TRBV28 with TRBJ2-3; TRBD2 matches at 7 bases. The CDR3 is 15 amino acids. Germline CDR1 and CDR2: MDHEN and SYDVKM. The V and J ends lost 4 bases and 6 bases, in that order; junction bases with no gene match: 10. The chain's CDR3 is CASSSFAGDWDTQYF. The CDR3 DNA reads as TGTGCCAGCAGTTCCTTCGCGGGAGACTGGGATACGCAGTATTTT.

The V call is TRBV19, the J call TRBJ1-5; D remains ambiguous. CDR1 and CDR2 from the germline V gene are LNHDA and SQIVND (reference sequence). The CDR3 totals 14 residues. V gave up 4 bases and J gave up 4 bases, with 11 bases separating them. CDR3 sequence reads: CASSTVALNQPQHF. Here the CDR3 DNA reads TGTGCCAGTAGTACTGTGGCTCTTAATCAGCCCCAGCATTTT. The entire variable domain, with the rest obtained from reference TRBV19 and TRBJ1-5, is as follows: DGGITQSPKYLFRKEGQNVTLSCEQNLNHDAMYWYRQDPGQGLRLIYYSQIVNDFQKGDIAEGYSVSREKKESFPLTVTSAQKNPTAFYLCASSTVALNQPQHFGDGTRLSIL.

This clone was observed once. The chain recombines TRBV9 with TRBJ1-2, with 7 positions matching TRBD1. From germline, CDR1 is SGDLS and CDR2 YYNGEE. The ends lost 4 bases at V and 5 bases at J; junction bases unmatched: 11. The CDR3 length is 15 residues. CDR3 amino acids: CASSNRPGQKYGYTF. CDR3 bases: TGTGCCAGCAGCAACCGACCGGGACAGAAGTATGGCTACACCTTC. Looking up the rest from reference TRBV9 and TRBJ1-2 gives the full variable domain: DSGVTQTPKHLITATGQRVTLRCSPRSGDLSVYWYQQSLDQGLQFLIQYYNGEERAKGNILERFSAQQFPDLHSELNLSSLELGDSALYFCASSNRPGQKYGYTFGSGTRLTVV.

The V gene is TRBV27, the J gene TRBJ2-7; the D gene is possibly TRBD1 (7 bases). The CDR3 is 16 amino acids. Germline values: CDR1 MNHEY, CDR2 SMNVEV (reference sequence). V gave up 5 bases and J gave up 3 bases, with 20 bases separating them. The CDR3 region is CASSHTGGTGVYEQYF. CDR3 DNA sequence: TGTGCCAGCAGTCACACCGGGGGTACAGGGGTCTACGAGCAGTACTTC.

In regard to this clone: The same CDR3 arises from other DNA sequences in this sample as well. The CDR3 sequence is CASSPRQANTGELFF. The DNA of the CDR3 is TGTGCCAGCTCACCACGACAGGCGAACACCGGGGAGCTGTTTTTT. V usage is TRBV18 and J usage is TRBJ2-2; D is possibly TRBD1 (6 bases). The V end was cut by 1 base, the J end by 0 bases, with 6 bases between. CDR3 size: 15 residues. Germline CDR1 and CDR2: KGHSH and LQKENI. The full variable domain, its missing parts supplied by reference TRBV18 and TRBJ2-2, is NAGVMQNPRHLVRRRGQEARLRCSPMKGHSHVYWYRQLPEEGLKFMVYLQKENIIDESGMPKERFSAEFPKEGPSILRIQQVVRGDSAAYFCASSPRQANTGELFFGEGSRLTVL.